One and the same sample provided the 6 T cell receptor beta chains below, sequenced in a study of radiotherapy plus CTLA-4 blockade in lung cancer. The repertoire was sequenced with immunoSEQ multiplex PCR; TCRdb's copy has only in-frame clones and lacks some. The sample has some 78,000 clones, 86% seen once. Specimen: peripheral blood, collected from a patient treated with radiotherapy plus ipilimumab. Source of these receptors: a human donor with non-small cell lung cancer who had a partial response to radiotherapy plus ipilimumab.

The CDR3, as DNA: TGTGCCAGCAGCTTAGGGTCAGGGATCAATCAGCCCCAGCATTTT. This encodes CASSLGSGINQPQHF. The chain joins TRBV7-9 to TRBJ1-5; TRBD1 might be the D (5 bases). In germline, CDR1 is SEHNR, CDR2 FQNEAQ (reference sequence). This CDR3 comprises 15 residues. V lost 1 base, J lost 3 bases, and 10 bases lay in between.

The chain carries TRBV2 and TRBJ1-6; unclear D gene. The CDR3 is made up of 16 amino acids. Germline CDR1 and CDR2: SNHLY and FYNNEI. V was clipped by 1 base and J by 5 bases, with 12 bases between them. CDR3: CASSEGHVVNNSPLHF. The CDR3 nucleotides are TGTGCCAGCAGTGAAGGACACGTCGTCAATAATTCACCCCTCCACTTT.

J is TRBJ2-5 and V is TRBV28; no firm D call. The germline gives CDR1 MDHEN, CDR2 SYDVKM. CDR3 size: 13 residues. V dropped 6 bases and J dropped 2 bases, with 10 bases sitting between them. The CDR3 coding sequence is TGTGCCAGCAGCAGAACTAATCAAGAGACCCAGTACTTC. Translating it yields CASSRTNQETQYF.

Remarks on this clone: The junction does not match germline at one end; this may be a read error. The V call is TRBV29-1, the J call TRBJ1-4; D uncertain. Germline V gene lookup returns CDR1 SQVTM and CDR2 ANQGSEA. The CDR3 consists of 14 residues. The CDR3 sequence: CSVEDPGFNKKLFF. CDR3 bases: TGCAGCGTTGAAGATCCAGGATTTAATAAAAAACTGTTTTTT. Full variable domain (outside the CDR3, taken from reference TRBV29-1 and TRBJ1-4): SAVISQKPSRDICQRGTSLTIQCQVDSQVTMMFWYRQQPGQSLTLIATANQGSEATYESGFVIDKFPISRPNLTFSTLTVSNMSPEDSSIYLCSVEDPGFNKKLFFGSGTQLSVL.

J is TRBJ1-4 and V is TRBV11-2, with unresolved D. The germline V gene encodes CDR1 SGHAT and CDR2 FQNNGV. This CDR3 comprises 13 residues. V lost 5 bases to trimming and J lost 13 bases, with 17 bases between them. CDR3 region: CASSQDTYDRLFF. CDR3 nucleotide sequence: TGTGCCAGCAGCCAAGACACCTACGATCGACTGTTTTTT.

The chain links TRBV2 to TRBJ1-1; tentatively, D is TRBD1 (5 bases). This CDR3 is built from 15 residues. V was shortened by 7 bases and J by 5 bases, with 20 bases between the two germline ends. Germline CDR1 is SNHLY and CDR2 is FYNNEI. CDR3 nucleotides: TGTGCCAGCAATCGGAGGGGCAGGGTTGCAACTGAAGCTTTCTTT. It yields the protein CASNRRGRVATEAFF.